These T cell receptor beta chains were read from a single sample in a study of blood T cells in healthy people across ages. Each CDR3 protein gets one entry after TCRdb re-called the 5' RACE reads with MiXCR. Counted here are 1,300,000 or so distinct CDR3 sequences, around 59% occurring once; the ten biggest clones make up more than 6%. Material: blood. Source of these receptors: a man aged 18 to 35 in good health. CDR3s include the opening cysteine and the closing phenylalanine or tryptophan. D genes are given only for firm matches. Size tells how often a clone was seen (once, few, many) or the class of an expanded clone, and some rows leave it out.

v_gene	abundance	d_gene	j_gene	CDR3aa	CDR3nt
TRBV27	-	-	TRBJ2-1	CASSPSLISYNEQFF	TGTGCCAGCAGCCCCTCCCTGATCTCCTACAATGAGCAGTTCTTC
TRBV6-1	-	-	TRBJ1-6	CASREYNSPLHF	TGTGCCAGCCGGGAGTATAATTCACCCCTCCACTTT
TRBV29-1	-	-	TRBJ1-6	CSARAGETSPLHF	TGCAGCGCCCGGGCAGGGGAGACATCACCCCTCCACTTT
TRBV4-3	few	TRBD1	TRBJ1-6	CASSQTIGTGESPLHF	TGCGCCAGCAGCCAGACAATTGGGACAGGGGAATCACCCCTCCACTTT
TRBV4-2	few	-	TRBJ2-7	CASSQVGVTNEQYF	TGTGCCAGCAGCCAAGTTGGGGTAACCAACGAGCAGTACTTC
TRBV4-1	-	-	TRBJ2-5	CASSPTGLLGETQYF	TGCGCCAGCAGTCCTACGGGCCTCTTGGGGGAGACCCAGTACTTC
TRBV7-9	-	-	TRBJ2-2	CASSSGLRELFF	TGTGCCAGCAGCTCGGGATTACGGGAGCTGTTTTTT
TRBV7-2	few	-	TRBJ2-3	CASSSRLVSRSTDTQYF	TGTGCCAGCAGCTCTCGACTCGTATCTCGAAGCACAGATACGCAGTATTTT
TRBV12-3/TRBV12-4	-	-	TRBJ2-7	CASRPPSSIYEQYF	TGTGCCAGCAGGCCCCCGTCTTCTATCTACGAGCAGTACTTC
TRBV7-9	-	-	TRBJ2-1	CASSLLSSGGQSSYNEQFF	TGTGCCAGCAGCTTACTCTCCTCGGGCGGCCAGAGCTCCTACAATGAGCAGTTCTTC
TRBV6-1	once	-	TRBJ2-7	CASRPVSGEQYF	TGTGCCAGCAGGCCCGTCTCTGGCGAGCAGTACTTC
TRBV6-5	few	-	TRBJ1-4	CASSPGAATNEKLFF	TGTGCCAGCAGCCCAGGGGCCGCAACTAATGAAAAACTGTTTTTT
TRBV11-2	few	TRBD2	TRBJ2-7	CASTALGVIAGGREQYF	TGTGCCAGCACCGCTTTGGGTGTAATAGCGGGAGGGCGAGAGCAGTACTTC
TRBV9	-	-	TRBJ1-2	CASSGSWVYGYTF	TGTGCCAGCAGCGGCAGTTGGGTATATGGCTACACCTTC
TRBV12-3/TRBV12-4	-	-	TRBJ2-5	CASSQTGSLETQYF	TGTGCCAGCAGCCAAACCGGAAGTTTGGAGACCCAGTACTTC
TRBV7-2	-	TRBD1	TRBJ1-2	CASSLAGQDYGYTF	TGTGCCAGCAGCTTAGCCGGACAGGACTATGGCTACACCTTC
TRBV6-2/TRBV6-3	-	TRBD1	TRBJ2-3	CASSRDRADTQYF	TGTGCCAGCAGTCGGGACAGGGCGGATACGCAGTATTTT
TRBV14	few	-	TRBJ2-3	CASSRPGARYSTDTQYF	TGTGCCAGCAGCCGCCCAGGCGCCCGGTATAGCACAGATACGCAGTATTTT
TRBV20-1	-	-	TRBJ2-4	CSARDSGKNIQYF	TGCAGTGCTAGAGATAGCGGAAAAAACATTCAGTACTTC
TRBV20-1	once	TRBD2	TRBJ2-7	CSALAGGSSYEQYF	TGCAGTGCTCTCGCGGGGGGTTCCTCCTACGAGCAGTACTTC
TRBV7-8	-	-	TRBJ1-1	CASSRRRNTEAFF	TGTGCCAGCAGCCGGAGGCGTAACACTGAAGCTTTCTTT
TRBV28	-	-	TRBJ2-7	CASQDHNYEQYF	TGTGCCAGCCAGGACCACAATTACGAGCAGTACTTC
TRBV11-2	-	-	TRBJ2-3	CASSPYIGSTDTQYF	TGTGCCAGCAGCCCGTACATCGGGAGCACAGATACGCAGTATTTT
TRBV5-1	few	-	TRBJ2-5	CASSLDRNFYSTLEYF	TGCGCCAGCAGCTTGGATCGGAACTTCTACTCTACGTTGGAGTACTTC
TRBV7-9	few	-	TRBJ2-3	CASSLVSDTDTQYF	TGTGCCAGCAGTTTGGTCAGCGACACAGATACGCAGTATTTT
TRBV15	-	-	TRBJ2-7	CATSREKIYEQYF	TGTGCCACCAGCAGAGAAAAGATCTACGAGCAGTACTTC
TRBV4-1	-	TRBD1	TRBJ2-4	CASSRGTGSTNVQYF	TGCGCCAGCAGCCGAGGGACAGGGTCAACGAATGTTCAGTACTTC
TRBV20-1	-	-	TRBJ1-6	CSASSGAKSSYNSPLHF	TGCAGTGCTAGTTCCGGGGCGAAGAGCTCCTATAATTCACCCCTCCACTTT
TRBV25-1	few	-	TRBJ1-2	CASSESRQNGYTF	TGTGCCAGCAGTGAATCCAGACAGAATGGCTACACCTTC
TRBV12-3/TRBV12-4	-	-	TRBJ1-6	CASSIRGANSPLHF	TGTGCCAGCAGTATTAGGGGGGCGAATTCACCCCTCCACTTT
TRBV4-1	once	-	TRBJ2-1	CASSQDGQPQSNEQFF	TGCGCCAGCAGCCAAGATGGGCAACCCCAAAGCAATGAGCAGTTCTTC
TRBV9	few	-	TRBJ1-1	CASSVETGYTEAFF	TGTGCCAGCAGCGTAGAAACAGGATATACTGAAGCTTTCTTT
TRBV4-1	-	-	TRBJ2-5	CASSQGLTPMRETQYF	TGCGCCAGCAGCCAAGGCCTCACCCCGATGAGGGAGACCCAGTACTTC